These 4 T cell receptor beta chains were sequenced from one sample in a study of T cell clones after liver transplantation. Generated by immunoSEQ multiplex PCR, the TCRdb table keeps only in-frame clones and is missing some. The repertoire consists of some 34,000 clones, with around 94% occurring once and the leading ten covering roughly 25%. This specimen was CD8+ T cells from blood, taken 12 months after liver transplant. Every receptor here comes from a human patient who received a liver transplant. Some T cells may possibly be graft donor cells.

V usage is TRBV19 and J usage is TRBJ2-1; unclear D gene. The V end was cut by 5 bases, the J end by 12 bases, with 11 bases between. CDR1 is LNHDA and CDR2 is SQIVND in the germline V gene (reference sequence). This CDR3 has 11 residues. This chain's CDR3 is CASSVPPGQFF. CDR3 nucleotide sequence: TGTGCCAGTAGTGTACCTCCGGGGCAGTTCTTC.

The chain links TRBV27 to TRBJ2-3; D is unclear. This CDR3 has 15 residues. V lost 2 bases to trimming and J lost 0 bases, with 9 bases between them. Germline-derived CDR1 and CDR2 are MNHEY and SMNVEV (reference sequence). The CDR3 loop is CASSLLAGSTDTQYF. CDR3 DNA sequence: TGTGCCAGCAGTTTACTCGCAGGAAGCACAGATACGCAGTATTTT.

About this clone: In the same sample, other DNA sequences code for this CDR3. The gene calls are TRBV4-1 and TRBJ1-1, with D tentatively TRBD1 (5 bases). Germline CDR1 and CDR2: MGHRA and YSYEKL. Deletions cut 6 bases from V and 5 bases from J, with 13 bases between. The CDR3 has 13 residues. The CDR3 spells CASSPGGGTEAFF. DNA of the CDR3: TGCGCCAGCAGTCCCGGGGGGGGGACTGAAGCTTTCTTT.

CDR3 DNA sequence: TGTGCCAGCACCACCTACACGTTACAAGGACCCCGGGGCACTGAAGCTTTCTTT. Translated: CASTTYTLQGPRGTEAFF. This chain uses TRBV27 with TRBJ1-1; D is undetermined. The V and J ends lost 7 bases and 4 bases respectively, with 28 bases between them. This CDR3 region has 18 residues. Germline V gene data show CDR1 as MNHEY and CDR2 as SMNVEV (reference sequence).